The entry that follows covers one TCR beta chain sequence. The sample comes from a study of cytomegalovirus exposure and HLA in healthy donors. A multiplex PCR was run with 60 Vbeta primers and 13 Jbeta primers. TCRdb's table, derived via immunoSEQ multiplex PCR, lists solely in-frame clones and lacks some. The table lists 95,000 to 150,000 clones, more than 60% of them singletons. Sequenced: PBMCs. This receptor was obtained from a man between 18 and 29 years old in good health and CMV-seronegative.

The CDR3 reads CASSTGTTYQETQYF. CDR3 DNA: TGTGCCAGCAGTACGGGGACTACTTACCAAGAGACCCAGTACTTC. The chain joins TRBV27 to TRBJ2-5; the match to TRBD2 covers 7 bases. The CDR3 sequence is 15 residues long. V lost 5 bases and J lost 0; bases outside the gene matches: 6. Germline CDR1 is MNHEY and CDR2 is SMNVEV (reference sequence).